The clone carrying this T cell receptor (beta chain) was counted ten times or more. As yet, its antigen is unknown. TCRdb re-derived calls from the 5' RACE reads in MiXCR, one entry per CDR3 protein. The sample holds 17,000 or so distinct CDR3 sequences, about 9% seen once. These data are taken from a study of spatial heterogeneity in lung cancer. On the study more broadly: The mean occurrence of each unique TCR and UMI combination in raw reads exceeded nine. Broader study findings: At tumor resection, ubiquitous expanded TCRs were detected in blood more often than later.

As for time point: blood at routine non-recurrence follow-up after resection. Tumor, nontumor lung or frozen PBMC supplied whole RNA, sequenced without sorting. The sequencing here drew on PBMCs, taken at follow-up. This receptor was taken from a male donor with early-stage non-small cell lung cancer.

The CDR3 protein is CASSGTNEQFF. CDR3 DNA: TGTGCCAGCTCAGGGACAAATGAGCAGTTCTTC. The chain joins TRBV6-5 to TRBJ2-1; D is possibly TRBD1 (6 bases). This CDR3 comprises 11 residues. Trimming removed 8 bases from V and 7 bases from J, with 9 bases in between. The germline V gene has CDR1 MNHEY and CDR2 SVGAGI.